The clone carrying this T cell receptor beta chain has only a few counts. The CDR3 loop spans 12 amino acids. V lost 0 bases and J 9 bases, leaving 9 bases between the germline ends. The germline V gene encodes CDR1 WNHNN and CDR2 SYGVQD (reference sequence). This entry belongs to a study of cytomegalovirus exposure and HLA in healthy donors. Each donor's status was that of a healthy bone marrow donor. Primers: 60 Vbeta forward and 13 Jbeta reverse. This table comes from immunoSEQ multiplex PCR, and its TCRdb copy is limited to in-frame clones, with some not included. The sample includes around 99,000 clones, nearly 70% of them seen just once.

The chain employs TRBV10-1 and TRBJ2-7, with a possible D match to TRBD2 (5 bases). The receptor comes from a woman aged 70 to 79 in good health and CMV-seropositive. Sequenced input: PBMCs. CDR3 protein: CASSESREGQYF. The CDR3 nucleotides read TGCGCCAGCAGTGAGTCTAGAGAGGGGCAGTACTTC.